This T cell receptor (beta chain) was sequenced during a study of tumor-infiltrating lymphocytes in primary liver carcinoma. Study overall: Subjects presented with primary liver carcinoma managed by surgical resection. All lesions had stage T1-T3 N0M0 and roughly 4 to 10 cm widths.

Starting from approximately 470 ng of total RNA, TCR beta cDNA was produced with a primer in the constant region. Slightly modified ARM-PCR with three nested multiplex PCR rounds yielded TCR beta libraries. Use of TRBV1-TRBV30 forward primers with a C-beta reverse primer characterized the first two PCR rounds, which lasted about 9 cycles each. Each CDR3 protein gets one entry after TCRdb re-called the multiplex PCR reads with MiXCR. The repertoire includes a few hundred thousand distinct CDR3 sequences, approximately 54% of them detected once, and about a sixth sits in the top ten. In addition to blood RNA drawn from unsorted whole blood, germline DNA was extracted. Germline CDR1 reads SQVTM; CDR2 reads ANQGSEA. The CDR3 has 13 residues. As to this clonotype: Germline is not matched at one junction end, which may reflect a read error.

This TCR came from a woman aged 25 to 39 with primary liver carcinoma and hepatitis B virus infection. The sample taken for sequencing was peripheral blood. The chain carries TRBV29-1 and TRBJ2-1; 8 bases are shared with TRBD2. The CDR3 sequence is CSVSGSMYKEQLF. DNA of the CDR3: TGCAGCGTGAGCGGGAGTATGTACAAAGAGCAGCTCTTC.